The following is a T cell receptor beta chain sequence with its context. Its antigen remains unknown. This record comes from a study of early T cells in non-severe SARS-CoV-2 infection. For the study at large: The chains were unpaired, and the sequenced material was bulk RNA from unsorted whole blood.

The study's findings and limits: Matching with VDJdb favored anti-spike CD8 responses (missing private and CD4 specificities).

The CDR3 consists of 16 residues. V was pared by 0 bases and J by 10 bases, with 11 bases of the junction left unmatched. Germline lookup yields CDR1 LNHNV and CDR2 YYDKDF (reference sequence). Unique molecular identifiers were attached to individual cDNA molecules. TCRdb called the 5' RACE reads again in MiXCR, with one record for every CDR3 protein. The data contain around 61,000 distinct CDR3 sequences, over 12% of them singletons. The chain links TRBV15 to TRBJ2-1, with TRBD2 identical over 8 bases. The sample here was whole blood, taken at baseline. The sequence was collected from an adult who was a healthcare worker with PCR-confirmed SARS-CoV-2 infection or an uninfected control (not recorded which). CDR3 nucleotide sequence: TGTGCCACCAGCAGAGATAATAGCGGGACCTCGGGCGAGCAGTTCTTC. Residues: CATSRDNSGTSGEQFF.